The T cell receptor beta chain described here comes from a study of graft-versus-host responses after intestinal transplantation. In the study overall: Multivisceral, liver-intestinal, or isolated intestinal transplants were performed in recipients. Every transplant recipient was induced with anti-thymocyte globulin, then maintained on tacrolimus and steroids for two to four years. Study observations and caveats: Elevated graft-versus-host to host-versus-graft clonal ratios in allografts were recorded for patients with graft-donor T cell macrochimerism. Recipient bone marrow held GvH clones, some seen earlier in ileum or blood.

Comment on this clone: What it binds is unknown.

Method: immunoSEQ multiplex PCR; TCRdb's copy keeps in-frame clones and lacks some. The sample shows 80,000 to 100,000 clones, 90% to 95% of them seen only once. The CDR3 consists of 16 residues. With 2 bases removed from V and 3 bases from J, the gap between germline ends came to 14 bases. CDR1 is SNHLY and CDR2 is FYNNEI in the germline V gene. This sequence was found in a human donor who was the organ donor for an intestinal transplant. V and J are TRBV2 and TRBJ1-5; tentatively, D is TRBD1 (6 bases). The sample consisted of unstimulated CD4+ T cells sorted from spleen or lymph node cells, taken before transplant. The CDR3 DNA is TGTGCCAGCAGTGAATTGAACAGGGCAATCAATCAGCCCCAGCATTTT. Protein product: CASSELNRAINQPQHF.